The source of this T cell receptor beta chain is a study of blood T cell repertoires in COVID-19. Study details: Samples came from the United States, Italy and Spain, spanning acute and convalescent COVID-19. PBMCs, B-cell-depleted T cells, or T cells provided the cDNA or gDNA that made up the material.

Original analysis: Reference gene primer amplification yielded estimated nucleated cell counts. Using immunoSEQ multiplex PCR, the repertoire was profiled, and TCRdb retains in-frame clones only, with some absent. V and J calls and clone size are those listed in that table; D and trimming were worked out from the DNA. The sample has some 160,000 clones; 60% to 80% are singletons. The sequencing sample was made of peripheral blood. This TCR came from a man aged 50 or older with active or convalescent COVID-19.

In nucleotides, the CDR3 is TGTGCCAGCAGCACGGGACAGGGAGAAGAAAAACTGTTTTTT. It yields the protein CASSTGQGEEKLFF. The chain has TRBV9 and TRBJ1-4; 9 positions match TRBD1. The V gene end was trimmed by 4 bases and the J gene end by 8 bases; junction bases not matched to a gene: 6. The CDR3 contains 14 residues. Germline V CDR1 and CDR2: SGDLS, YYNGEE.